The present TCR beta chain was sequenced within a study of CD8 T cells in Susac syndrome. Trimming took 3 bases from V and 4 from J, leaving 11 bases between them. The CDR3 loop spans 13 amino acids. Germline CDR1 reads SGHRS; CDR2 reads YFSETQ. Only one count was recorded for this clonotype. CD8+ and CD4+ T cells circulating in blood were sequenced for TCR beta. The multiple sclerosis controls were treatment-naive patients with relapsing-remitting disease that was stable or active. An input of roughly 0.5 to 1 ug of RNA was subjected to reverse transcription using random hexamers. The method of amplification for TCR beta CDR3 was immunoSEQ multiplex PCR, covering 54 Vbeta and 13 Jbeta. MiXCR, run by TCRdb on the immunoSEQ multiplex PCR reads, gives a single entry per CDR3 protein. Of a few hundred thousand distinct CDR3 sequences listed, around nine tenths are singletons.

The sequenced sample consisted of CD8+ T cells from PBMCs. This chain joins TRBV5-1 and TRBJ2-7; D not certain. This TCR was sampled from a human donor with multiple sclerosis. The CDR3 region is CASSSEGPYEQYF. CDR3 coding DNA: TGCGCCAGCAGCTCCGAAGGCCCTTACGAGCAGTACTTC. The full variable domain, its missing parts supplied by reference TRBV5-1 and TRBJ2-7, is KAGVTQTPRYLIKTRGQQVTLSCSPISGHRSVSWYQQTPGQGLQFLFEYFSETQRNKGNFPGRFSGRQFSNSRSEMNVSTLELGDSALYLCASSSEGPYEQYFGPGTRLTVT.